Listed here are 5 T cell receptor beta chains from one sample, sequenced in a study of cytomegalovirus exposure and HLA in healthy donors. It was with 60 Vbeta and 13 Jbeta primers that the PCR ran. TCRdb's table, derived via immunoSEQ multiplex PCR, lists solely in-frame clones and lacks some. The sample holds about 140,000 clones, roughly 78% seen once. Source material: PBMCs. The origin of the receptors is a man under 40 in good health and CMV-seronegative.

The rearrangement uses TRBV14 and TRBJ2-7; tentatively, D is TRBD2 (7 bases). Germline loops: CDR1 SGHDN, CDR2 FVKESK. This CDR3 is built from 16 residues. V was cut by 4 bases and J by 1 base, with 17 bases left in between. The CDR3 region is CASSPRGAGVSYEQYF. The CDR3 coding sequence is TGTGCCAGCAGCCCACGGGGGGCTGGGGTTTCCTACGAGCAGTACTTC.

The chain couples TRBV2 to TRBJ2-2; a possible D gene is TRBD1 (5 bases). The germline V gene has CDR1 SNHLY and CDR2 FYNNEI. V was pared by 8 bases and J by 5 bases, with 9 bases between. There are 12 residues in the CDR3. The CDR3 DNA sequence: TGTGCCAGCGTAGGGGAAACCGGGGAGCTGTTTTTT. This encodes CASVGETGELFF.

The chain joins TRBV5-1 to TRBJ1-1; D perhaps matches TRBD1 (6 bases). Trimming took off 4 bases at V and 6 bases at J, with 34 bases between the two ends. The CDR3 has 20 amino acids. Germline CDR1 reads SGHRS; CDR2 reads YFSETQ. The chain's CDR3 is CASSINRDTSAIQATSEAFF. DNA for the CDR3: TGCGCCAGCAGCATTAACCGGGACACCTCAGCGATACAGGCAACCTCTGAAGCTTTCTTT.

The CDR3 sequence: CASSSRTVAGGPDGEQFF. The DNA of the CDR3 is TGTGCCAGCAGTTCACGCACAGTAGCGGGAGGTCCAGATGGTGAGCAGTTCTTC. The rearrangement links TRBV28 to TRBJ2-1; 10 bases are a match to TRBD2. CDR1 and CDR2 from the germline V gene are MDHEN and SYDVKM. This CDR3 is built from 18 residues. J lost 9 bases, V lost 4 bases, and 18 bases had no gene match.

The chain has TRBV6-5 and TRBJ2-7; 7 bases agree with TRBD1. The CDR3 loop spans 15 amino acids. CDR1 and CDR2 from the germline V gene are MNHEY and SVGAGI. J was trimmed by 4 bases and V by 2 bases; bases with no gene match: 8. In DNA, the CDR3 is TGTGCCAGCAGTTACCTGGGCAGGGGGTCTTACGAGCAGTACTTC. Its protein product is CASSYLGRGSYEQYF.